This entry lists 21 T cell receptor beta chains sequenced from one sample in a study of blood T cell repertoires in COVID-19. Libraries were prepared by immunoSEQ multiplex PCR; TCRdb keeps only in-frame clonotypes and omits some of them. The data hold fewer than 200,000 clones, with more than 80% observed a single time. The sequenced material came from peripheral blood. These receptors came from a woman of 80 years or more with COVID-19, enrolled during active disease.

The chain has TRBV6-5 and TRBJ2-3; TRBD2 is a possible D gene (5 bases). The CDR3 consists of 15 residues. Trimming took off 3 bases at V and 0 bases at J, with 10 bases between the two ends. CDR1 is MNHEY and CDR2 is SVGAGI in the germline V gene. CDR3 loop: CASSYAGQSTDTQYF. The CDR3 bases are TGTGCCAGCAGTTATGCGGGTCAGAGCACAGATACGCAGTATTTT.

This rearrangement joins TRBV7-9 to TRBJ2-3, with 13 nucleotides matching TRBD2. Trimming cost V 5 bases and J 5 bases; bases outside gene matches: 7. This CDR3 region has 16 residues. Germline values: CDR1 SEHNR, CDR2 FQNEAQ (reference sequence). The CDR3 protein is CASSDGLAGVVDTQYF. CDR3 nucleotide sequence: TGTGCCAGCAGCGATGGACTAGCGGGAGTGGTAGATACGCAGTATTTT.

There are many counts of this clone. The chain joins TRBV6-5 to TRBJ1-3; D ambiguous. The V end was cut by 6 bases, the J end by 0 bases, with 12 bases between. In germline, CDR1 is MNHEY, CDR2 SVGAGI. The CDR3 sequence is 15 residues long. DNA for the CDR3: TGTGCCAGCAGCGCTATAGCGAGCTCTGGAAACACCATATATTTT. Amino acids: CASSAIASSGNTIYF.

This sequence joins TRBV18 and TRBJ2-7; weak D call: TRBD1 (6 bases). The V gene lost 5 bases and the J gene lost 3 bases, with 17 bases spanning the gap. The CDR3 is 15 residues long. Per the germline V gene, CDR1 is KGHSH and CDR2 is LQKENI. The CDR3 protein is CASSSRTDRRYEQYF. The CDR3 DNA reads TGTGCCAGCTCATCGCGGACAGACCGGCGCTACGAGCAGTACTTC. The full variable domain, with the rest looked up from reference TRBV18 and TRBJ2-7, is NAGVMQNPRHLVRRRGQEARLRCSPMKGHSHVYWYRQLPEEGLKFMVYLQKENIIDESGMPKERFSAEFPKEGPSILRIQQVVRGDSAAYFCASSSRTDRRYEQYFGPGTRLTVT.

This chain joins TRBV27 and TRBJ1-2, with 8 bases that match TRBD1. Germline V CDR1 and CDR2: MNHEY, SMNVEV (reference sequence). This CDR3 is 15 amino acids long. After removal of 5 bases from V and 0 bases from J, the junction contained 5 bases not matched to a gene. The CDR3 is CASSTGGVSNYGYTF. CDR3 coding DNA: TGTGCCAGCAGTACAGGGGGGGTTTCTAACTATGGCTACACCTTC.

The chain has TRBV27 and TRBJ1-5; 9 nucleotides match TRBD1. With V trimmed by 4 bases and J by 6 bases, 1 base remained unmatched. The CDR3 has 13 amino acids. The germline V gene has CDR1 MNHEY and CDR2 SMNVEV (reference sequence). CDR3 loop: CASSWTGVQPQHF. The CDR3 region has the DNA TGTGCCAGCAGTTGGACAGGGGTTCAGCCCCAGCATTTT.

The chain is built from TRBV18 and TRBJ2-5; 8 nucleotides match TRBD2. The CDR3 totals 14 residues. Per the germline V gene, CDR1 is KGHSH and CDR2 is LQKENI. Losses at the gene ends were 6 bases for V and 7 bases for J; bases not matched to a gene: 10. The CDR3 loop reads CASSSTSVEVTQYF. The CDR3 DNA reads as TGTGCCAGCTCCTCGACTAGCGTGGAGGTGACCCAGTACTTC.

The genes are TRBV7-8 and TRBJ2-1; D gene ambiguous. Per germline, CDR1 SGHVS and CDR2 FQNEAQ. Trimming pared 3 bases from V and 4 bases from J, leaving 7 bases between. The CDR3 length is 13 residues. The CDR3 sequence is CASSFTEYNEQFF. CDR3 bases: TGTGCCAGCAGCTTTACAGAGTACAATGAGCAGTTCTTC.

The chain links TRBV30 to TRBJ1-6; perhaps TRBD1 as D (5 bases). CDR1 is GTSNPN and CDR2 is SVGIG in the germline V gene (reference sequence). The CDR3 loop spans 14 amino acids. V was shortened by 0 bases and J by 4 bases, with 7 bases between the two germline ends. The CDR3 spells CAWSVTAYNSPLHF. The CDR3 nucleotides read TGTGCCTGGAGTGTGACAGCGTATAATTCACCCCTCCACTTT.

The chain recombines TRBV18 with TRBJ1-1, with D possibly TRBD1 on 6 matching bases. Trimming left V 4 bases short and J 7 bases short, with 19 bases between. CDR1 and CDR2 from the germline V gene are KGHSH and LQKENI. The CDR3 runs 15 residues. CDR3 DNA sequence: TGTGCCAGCTCACAGAGAGCAGGGGTCTGGGGTGAAGCTTTCTTT. Residues: CASSQRAGVWGEAFF.

The chain recombines TRBV4-1 with TRBJ2-3, with 9 positions matching TRBD1. Germline assignment: CDR1 MGHRA and CDR2 YSYEKL. V lost 2 bases to trimming and J lost 5 bases; unmatched junction nucleotides: 11. This CDR3 has 17 amino acids. Here the CDR3 reads CASSQLPPGQGLDTQYF. The CDR3 DNA sequence: TGCGCCAGCAGCCAACTACCCCCGGGACAGGGTTTAGATACGCAGTATTTT.

The rearrangement links TRBV11-3 to TRBJ2-2; D might be TRBD1 (6 bases). The length of the CDR3 is 16 residues. The ends were cut back, 0 bases at V and 4 bases at J, with 12 bases in the middle. The germline gives CDR1 SGHNT, CDR2 YENEEA. The DNA of the CDR3 is TGTGCCAGCAGCTTAGAGACAGGTGGGCCCACCGGGGAGCTGTTTTTT. Translation: CASSLETGGPTGELFF.

V is TRBV18 and J is TRBJ2-2; D might be TRBD1 (8 bases). This CDR3 comprises 16 residues. Trimming shortened V by 1 base and J by 5 bases, and 14 bases separated the two germline ends. Germline CDR1 and CDR2: KGHSH and LQKENI. In DNA, the CDR3 is TGTGCCAGCTCACCACGGACAGGGAGGGAGACCGGGGAGCTGTTTTTT. This gives the protein CASSPRTGRETGELFF.

The gene calls are TRBV4-3 and TRBJ2-1, with 9 bases identical to TRBD1. There are 16 residues in the CDR3. Germline CDR1 and CDR2: LGHNA and YSLEER. V dropped 3 bases and J dropped 0; count of bases not matched to a gene: 3. This CDR3 is CASSHSTGGSYNEQFF. CDR3 DNA sequence: TGCGCCAGCAGCCACTCGACAGGGGGCTCCTACAATGAGCAGTTCTTC.

This clone has only one observation. The gene calls are TRBV5-1 and TRBJ1-1; 9 bases match TRBD1. Germline V CDR1 and CDR2: SGHRS, YFSETQ. V dropped 4 bases and J dropped 7; count of bases not matched to a gene: 23. The CDR3 runs 19 residues. Here the CDR3 reads CASSTRQGGSGWDGSEAFF. CDR3 nucleotides: TGCGCCAGCAGCACACGACAGGGGGGGTCTGGATGGGATGGGAGTGAAGCTTTCTTT.

The chain has TRBV28 and TRBJ2-2; perhaps TRBD2 as D (6 bases). The germline CDR1 and CDR2 sequences are MDHEN and SYDVKM. The CDR3 runs 14 residues. Trimming cost V 6 bases and J 3 bases, with 11 bases left between them. The CDR3 DNA sequence: TGTGCCAGCAGATGGAGGAGGGACACCGGGGAGCTGTTTTTT. Its protein product is CASRWRRDTGELFF. Looking up the rest from reference TRBV28 and TRBJ2-2 gives the full variable domain: DVKVTQSSRYLVKRTGEKVFLECVQDMDHENMFWYRQDPGLGLRLIYFSYDVKMKEKGDIPEGYSVSREKKERFSLILESASTNQTSMYLCASRWRRDTGELFFGEGSRLTVL.

This chain uses TRBV28 with TRBJ1-3, with D uncertain. Germline V CDR1 and CDR2: MDHEN, SYDVKM. V was cut by 2 bases and J by 0 bases, with 14 bases left in between. The CDR3 sequence is 17 residues long. The CDR3 spells CASSLRTLAGSGNTIYF. As DNA, the CDR3 is TGTGCCAGCAGTTTAAGGACTCTGGCCGGCTCTGGAAACACCATATATTTT.

The chain employs TRBV19 and TRBJ1-2; TRBD1 aligns across 8 bases. Trimming took 5 bases from V and 6 from J; bases not matched to a gene: 17. Per germline, CDR1 LNHDA and CDR2 SQIVND (reference sequence). The CDR3 covers 17 residues. The CDR3: CASSPLTGQGSFDGYTF. CDR3 sequence (DNA): TGTGCCAGTAGTCCGTTAACCGGACAGGGTTCTTTCGATGGCTACACCTTC.

This chain links TRBV27 with TRBJ2-7; TRBD1 matches at 9 bases. Germline-derived CDR1 and CDR2 are MNHEY and SMNVEV (reference sequence). V shed 5 bases and J 6 bases; nucleotides not matched to a gene: 5. This CDR3 has 13 residues. CDR3 region: CASSLLQGAEQYF. CDR3 DNA: TGTGCCAGCAGTCTCCTACAGGGGGCCGAGCAGTACTTC.

The chain has TRBV5-5 and TRBJ2-3; D is perhaps TRBD2 (6 bases). The ends were cut back, 1 base at V and 0 bases at J, with 9 bases in the middle. CDR1 and CDR2 (germline): SGHKS, YYEKEE (reference sequence). The length of the CDR3 is 15 residues. CDR3 bases: TGTGCCAGCAGCTTGAGAGGGACTAGCACAGATACGCAGTATTTT. Protein product: CASSLRGTSTDTQYF.

The rearrangement joins TRBV5-5 to TRBJ2-5; 13 bases are a match to TRBD2. Trimming cost V 0 bases and J 5 bases; bases outside gene matches: 4. This CDR3 region has 16 residues. Germline CDR1 reads SGHKS; CDR2 reads YYEKEE (reference sequence). CDR3 sequence reads: CASSLGGTSGMETQYF. The CDR3 DNA reads as TGTGCCAGCAGCTTGGGTGGGACTAGCGGGATGGAGACCCAGTACTTC. Full variable domain (outside the CDR3, taken from reference TRBV5-5 and TRBJ2-5): DAGVTQSPTHLIKTRGQQVTLRCSPISGHKSVSWYQQVLGQGPQFIFQYYEKEERGRGNFPDRFSARQFPNYSSELNVNALLLGDSALYLCASSLGGTSGMETQYFGPGTRLLVL.